The next 24 T cell receptor beta chains were all read from a single sample in a study of control samples from healthy donors and cancer patients. The table came from immunoSEQ multiplex PCR; TCRdb's copy has only in-frame clones and leaves some out. This sample has about 82,000 clones, with around 91% found just once. Sequenced input: blood. Receptor source: a man aged 50-59 years in good health.

This clone occurred once. The chain joins TRBV7-9 to TRBJ1-3; weak D call: TRBD1 (5 bases). Trimming removed 7 bases from V and 8 bases from J, with 15 bases in between. There are 13 residues in the CDR3. Germline lookup yields CDR1 SEHNR and CDR2 FQNEAQ (reference sequence). CDR3 sequence: CASTLMLGDTIYF. The CDR3 nucleotides read TGTGCCAGCACCCTAATGCTAGGGGACACCATATATTTT.

The chain uses TRBV4-1 and TRBJ2-3; 8 bases are a match to TRBD1. Germline trimming cut 1 base from V and 14 bases from J; bases unmatched to any gene: 8. Germline V gene lookup returns CDR1 MGHRA and CDR2 YSYEKL. The CDR3 has 13 amino acids. The CDR3 coding sequence is TGCGCCAGCAGCCAAGTTACAGGGGGATTTTGGTATTTT. It encodes CASSQVTGGFWYF.

The chain links TRBV11-3 to TRBJ2-7; D assignment may be TRBD1 or TRBD2 (5 bases each). The CDR3 contains 14 residues. With 5 bases removed from V and 0 bases from J, the gap between germline ends came to 11 bases. CDR1 and CDR2 (germline): SGHNT, YENEEA. DNA for the CDR3: TGTGCCAGCAGCCCCCGGGACGGCTCCTACGAGCAGTACTTC. Translating gives CASSPRDGSYEQYF.

The V gene is TRBV3-1 (or the pseudogene TRBV3-2), the J gene TRBJ2-3, with TRBD2 as a possible D gene (5 bases). The CDR3 spans 17 residues. Deletions cut 4 bases from V and 1 base from J, with 18 bases between. Germline V gene data show CDR1 as LGHDT and CDR2 as YNNKEL (reference sequence). CDR3 sequence reads: CASSPTPGVSGTDTQYF. In DNA form, the CDR3 reads TGTGCCAGCAGCCCAACCCCCGGGGTATCGGGCACAGATACGCAGTATTTT.

The V call is TRBV24-1, the J call TRBJ2-1; a weak D match, TRBD2 (5 bases). Between the trimmed V and J ends, which lost 9 bases and 8 bases, there was a span of 16 bases. CDR1 is KGHDR, CDR2 SFDVKD, per germline. This CDR3 is 13 amino acids long. CDR3: CATGELGGYEQFF. The CDR3, as DNA: TGTGCCACCGGGGAGCTAGGTGGGTATGAGCAGTTCTTC.

About this clone: Other DNA variants within this sample encode the same CDR3. The V call is TRBV7-3, the J call TRBJ1-1; no clear D. Trimming stripped 2 bases from V and 4 bases from J, with 14 bases between. The CDR3 has 15 amino acids. Germline V gene sequence: CDR1 SGHTA, CDR2 FQGTGA. DNA of the CDR3: TGTGCCAGCAGCTTAGGCACGGGCTGGAGCACTGAAGCTTTCTTT. Translation: CASSLGTGWSTEAFF.

In DNA form, the CDR3 reads TGTGCCAGCAGGCCGACAGGCCCCGGGGAGCTGTTTTTT. This encodes CASRPTGPGELFF. V and J are TRBV7-3 and TRBJ2-2, with D maybe TRBD1 (6 bases). Trimming cost V 6 bases and J 6 bases, with 11 bases left between them. Germline V CDR1 and CDR2: SGHTA, FQGTGA. The CDR3 extends over 13 amino acids.

This clone has only one observation. The V gene is TRBV7-9, the J gene TRBJ1-1, with TRBD1 identical over 7 bases. The CDR3 loop spans 14 amino acids. V was clipped by 5 bases and J by 0 bases; unmatched bases: 3. Looked up from germline, CDR1 is SEHNR and CDR2 is FQNEAQ (reference sequence). CDR3 sequence (DNA): TGTGCCAGCAGCCCCGGACAGGTGAACACTGAAGCTTTCTTT. Encoded protein: CASSPGQVNTEAFF.

CDR3 amino acids: CSVDYRTALYLGEGQETQYF. CDR3 sequence (DNA): TGCAGCGTTGACTATAGGACAGCGCTCTACCTTGGAGAAGGGCAAGAGACCCAGTACTTC. The rearrangement links TRBV29-1 to TRBJ2-5; D perhaps matches TRBD1 (6 bases). Germline V CDR1 and CDR2: SQVTM, ANQGSEA. Trimming shortened V by 3 bases and J by 2 bases, and 31 bases separated the two germline ends. The CDR3 loop spans 20 amino acids.

The V gene is TRBV5-1, the J gene TRBJ2-1; no reliable D call. The CDR3 totals 15 residues. V was pared by 0 bases and J by 0 bases, with 7 bases between. CDR1 and CDR2 from the germline V gene are SGHRS and YFSETQ. Here the CDR3 reads CASSLESFSYNEQFF. In DNA, the CDR3 is TGCGCCAGCAGCTTGGAAAGCTTCTCCTACAATGAGCAGTTCTTC.

This chain joins TRBV21-1 and TRBJ1-2; TRBD1, as called in the table, went unchecked against the DNA. TRBV21-1 is recorded as a pseudogene. The CDR3 extends over 18 amino acids. The CDR3, as DNA: TGTGCCAGCAGCAAAGTTAACCCGGGACAGGGGGCCCCCTATGGCTACACCTTC. It specifies CASSKVNPGQGAPYGYTF.

The J gene is TRBJ2-1, the V gene TRBV6-5; D is perhaps TRBD2 (5 bases). The CDR3 covers 15 residues. The V end was cut by 0 bases, the J end by 6 bases, with 12 bases between. Germline assignment: CDR1 MNHEY and CDR2 SVGAGI. The CDR3 protein is CASSYSNSGVNEQFF. CDR3 nucleotide sequence: TGTGCCAGCAGTTACTCGAATTCCGGGGTCAATGAGCAGTTCTTC.

The chain couples TRBV5-4 to TRBJ2-7; D might be TRBD1 (6 bases). V gave up 4 bases and J gave up 3 bases, with 20 bases separating them. The germline CDR1 and CDR2 sequences are SGHNT and YYREEE (reference sequence). The CDR3 is made up of 16 amino acids. The CDR3 sequence is CASSPDPGQINYEQYF. In DNA, the CDR3 is TGTGCCAGCAGCCCCGACCCGGGACAAATAAACTACGAGCAGTACTTC.

The rearrangement links TRBV6-2 or TRBV6-3 to TRBJ1-2; TRBD1 agrees at 9 bases. Unmatched junction bases numbered 5, after V lost 6 bases and J lost 6 bases. This CDR3 is 13 amino acids long. CDR1 is MNHEY and CDR2 is SVGEGT in the germline V gene. In DNA form, the CDR3 reads TGTGCCAGCAGCGACAGACAGGGGGATGGCTACACCTTC. Its translation is CASSDRQGDGYTF.

The gene calls are TRBV15 and TRBJ2-3, with TRBD1 as a possible D gene (6 bases). From germline, CDR1 is LNHNV and CDR2 YYDKDF (reference sequence). V lost 0 bases to trimming and J lost 1 base, with 17 bases between them. CDR3 size: 18 residues. The CDR3 protein is CATSRDRGLGLGTDTQYF. The CDR3 region has the DNA TGTGCCACCAGCAGAGATAGGGGGTTGGGCTTGGGCACAGATACGCAGTATTTT.

The chain uses TRBV5-6 and TRBJ1-2; D gene unclear. The germline CDR1 and CDR2 sequences are SGHDT and YYEEEE. The CDR3 is 15 amino acids. V lost 0 bases, J lost 4 bases, and 13 bases lay in between. The CDR3: CASSLGTPLGYGYTF. The CDR3 region has the DNA TGTGCCAGCAGCTTGGGGACTCCTTTGGGCTATGGCTACACCTTC. The entire variable domain, with the rest obtained from reference TRBV5-6 and TRBJ1-2, is as follows: DAGVTQSPTHLIKTRGQQVTLRCSPKSGHDTVSWYQQALGQGPQFIFQYYEEEERQRGNFPDRFSGHQFPNYSSELNVNALLLGDSALYLCASSLGTPLGYGYTFGSGTRLTVV.

This sequence joins TRBV9 and TRBJ2-2; 11 nucleotides match TRBD2. The germline CDR1 and CDR2 sequences are SGDLS and YYNGEE. The V and J ends lost 2 bases and 1 base, in that order; junction bases with no gene match: 7. The CDR3 spans 18 residues. The CDR3 spells CASSVPIAGGRNTGELFF. For the CDR3, the DNA is TGTGCCAGCAGCGTCCCGATAGCGGGGGGGAGGAACACCGGGGAGCTGTTTTTT.

This chain uses TRBV7-6 with TRBJ2-3; perhaps TRBD2 as D (6 bases). This CDR3 is 15 amino acids long. Germline V lookup: CDR1 SGHVS, CDR2 FNYEAQ. V shed 1 base and J shed 1 base, with 9 bases lying between them. CDR3 residues: CASSLEASGTDTQYF. In nucleotides, the CDR3 is TGTGCCAGCAGCTTAGAGGCTAGCGGCACAGATACGCAGTATTTT.

The chain is built from TRBV7-2 and TRBJ1-1, with D possibly being TRBD1 (5 bases). The V end was cut by 1 base, the J end by 1 base, with 13 bases between. CDR1 SGHTA and CDR2 FQGNSA come from the germline V gene. This CDR3 spans 16 amino acids. CDR3 sequence (DNA): TGTGCCAGCAGCTTAGATCGGGCAGGGACGAACACTGAAGCTTTCTTT. Protein sequence: CASSLDRAGTNTEAFF.

This chain connects TRBV7-2 to TRBJ2-7, with TRBD1 matching 9 bases. The CDR3 has 17 residues. The trim removed 3 bases at V and 2 bases at J, leaving 11 bases unmatched. Germline lookup yields CDR1 SGHTA and CDR2 FQGNSA. As DNA, the CDR3 is TGTGCCAGCAGCTTCGGCTCCGGGACAGGGACTGCCTACGAGCAGTACTTC. Translating gives CASSFGSGTGTAYEQYF.

The chain couples TRBV27 to TRBJ2-1, with a tentative D call TRBD2 (6 bases). The CDR3 covers 16 residues. From germline, CDR1 is MNHEY and CDR2 SMNVEV (reference sequence). Trimming stripped 5 bases from V and 0 bases from J, with 14 bases between. DNA for the CDR3: TGTGCCAGCAGTCTTTTGGCGGGGCGCTCCTACAATGAGCAGTTCTTC. Translation: CASSLLAGRSYNEQFF.

The gene calls are TRBV9 and TRBJ2-1; D gene unclear. Trimming took 3 bases from V and 0 from J, leaving 13 bases between them. Per germline, CDR1 SGDLS and CDR2 YYNGEE. CDR3 length: 16 amino acids. As DNA, the CDR3 is TGTGCCAGCAGCGACACGACTTGGAGCTCCTACAATGAGCAGTTCTTC. This encodes CASSDTTWSSYNEQFF.

V and J are TRBV4-1 and TRBJ2-1, with 10 bases matching TRBD1. CDR1 is MGHRA, CDR2 YSYEKL, per germline. The CDR3 length is 21 residues. Trimming took 4 bases from V and 0 from J; bases not matched to a gene: 18. As DNA, the CDR3 is TGCGCCAGCAGCCTCCCCCCAGGCGCAGTCAGGACAGGGGGCTCCTACAATGAGCAGTTCTTC. Amino acids: CASSLPPGAVRTGGSYNEQFF.

A remark on this clone: A far larger clone is just one base off, so this is likely a read error. This sample includes further DNA sequences coding for the same CDR3. The chain is built from TRBV24-1 and TRBJ1-1; 7 nucleotides line up with TRBD1. The CDR3 has 14 residues. Looked up from germline, CDR1 is KGHDR and CDR2 is SFDVKD. The V gene end was trimmed by 5 bases and the J gene end by 4 bases; junction bases not matched to a gene: 6. CDR3 nucleotide sequence: TGTGCCACCAGTGGGACAGGTGGCAGCACTGAAGCTTTCTTT. It encodes CATSGTGGSTEAFF.